A selection of T cell receptor beta chains follows, all from one sample in a study of blood T cells in healthy people across ages. TCRdb reprocessed the 5' RACE reads via MiXCR and lists one record per CDR3 protein. The table has some 1 million distinct CDR3 sequences, more than 40% seen once. Sequences were obtained from blood. These receptor sequences come from a woman in her sixties or seventies in good health. Both conserved end residues are part of each CDR3. A D gene is named only where the DNA matches it firmly. A clone size is listed for some rows: how often the clone was seen (once, few, many), or a class if it is expanded.

j_call: TRBJ1-2
clone_size: .
v_call: TRBV4-2
d_call: .
cdr3_nt: TGTGCCAGCAGCCAAGAGTGGGACTATGGCTACACCTTC
cdr3_aa: CASSQEWDYGYTF

j_call: TRBJ2-7
clone_size: .
v_call: TRBV21-1
d_call: .
cdr3_nt: TGTGCCAGCAGCATAGCGAATGGCTCCTACGAGCAGTACTTC
cdr3_aa: CASSIANGSYEQYF

j_call: TRBJ2-5
clone_size: .
v_call: TRBV5-8
d_call: .
cdr3_nt: TGTGCCAGCAGCTTTTCACAAAAGGGAGAGACCCAGTACTTC
cdr3_aa: CASSFSQKGETQYF

j_call: TRBJ2-7
clone_size: .
v_call: TRBV6-1
d_call: .
cdr3_nt: TGTGCCAGCAGTGCATTGGGACACGTCTACGAGCAGTACTTC
cdr3_aa: CASSALGHVYEQYF

j_call: TRBJ2-7
clone_size: .
v_call: TRBV5-8
d_call: .
cdr3_nt: TGTGCCAGCAGCTTATCAACAGGCTTTAACTCCTACGAGCAGTACTTC
cdr3_aa: CASSLSTGFNSYEQYF

j_call: TRBJ2-5
clone_size: .
v_call: TRBV12-3/TRBV12-4
d_call: .
cdr3_nt: TGTGCCAGCAGTTTAGTTTCTATTCGGGCTCCTACCTACAATGAGCAGTACTTC
cdr3_aa: CASSLVSIRAPTYNEQYF

j_call: TRBJ2-5
clone_size: .
v_call: TRBV11-2
d_call: .
cdr3_nt: TGTGCCAGCAGCTTGGGGGGCAGGCTAGAAGAGACCCAGTACTTC
cdr3_aa: CASSLGGRLEETQYF

j_call: TRBJ1-4
clone_size: .
v_call: TRBV5-6
d_call: TRBD1
cdr3_nt: TGTGCCAGTCGCGCCGACAGGGAAATTCACCTAAATGAAAAACTGTTTTTT
cdr3_aa: CASRADREIHLNEKLFF

j_call: TRBJ2-3
clone_size: .
v_call: TRBV13
d_call: .
cdr3_nt: TGTGCCAGCAGCTTCCGACAGTTAGGCACAGATACGCAGTATTTT
cdr3_aa: CASSFRQLGTDTQYF

j_call: TRBJ2-5
clone_size: .
v_call: TRBV27
d_call: TRBD2
cdr3_nt: TGTGCCAGCAGTTTATCCGGGACTAGGGAAGAGACCCAGTACTTC
cdr3_aa: CASSLSGTREETQYF

j_call: TRBJ2-7
clone_size: few
v_call: TRBV10-3
d_call: TRBD1
cdr3_nt: TGTGCCATCAGTGAGGCAACAGGGGGCTCCTACGAGCAGTACTTC
cdr3_aa: CAISEATGGSYEQYF

j_call: TRBJ2-5
clone_size: .
v_call: TRBV5-1
d_call: TRBD1
cdr3_nt: TGCGCCAGCAACCCGGACAGGGGAGAGACCCAGTACTTC
cdr3_aa: CASNPDRGETQYF

j_call: TRBJ2-3
clone_size: .
v_call: TRBV9
d_call: TRBD2
cdr3_nt: TGTGCCAGCAGCGTAGCGGGGCGGGAGGCAGATACGCAGTATTTT
cdr3_aa: CASSVAGREADTQYF

j_call: TRBJ2-3
clone_size: .
v_call: TRBV7-9
d_call: .
cdr3_nt: TGTGCCGGCTCGGGAGCGATGATCCACGAAAAAGATACGCAGTATTTT
cdr3_aa: CAGSGAMIHEKDTQYF

j_call: TRBJ2-5
clone_size: .
v_call: TRBV6-1
d_call: TRBD1
cdr3_nt: TGTGCCAGCAGTGGCCACAGGGGCCCCGACAATGAGCAGTACTTC
cdr3_aa: CASSGHRGPDNEQYF

j_call: TRBJ2-2
clone_size: .
v_call: TRBV29-1
d_call: .
cdr3_nt: TGCAGCGTCCGGGACGGCCCGAGCGGGGAGCTGTTTTTT
cdr3_aa: CSVRDGPSGELFF

j_call: TRBJ2-2
clone_size: once
v_call: TRBV5-1
d_call: TRBD1
cdr3_nt: TGCGCCAGCAGCAGGGAACAGGGGGCCGCCGGGGAGCTGTTTTTT
cdr3_aa: CASSREQGAAGELFF

j_call: TRBJ2-5
clone_size: .
v_call: TRBV24-1
d_call: .
cdr3_nt: TGTGCCACCAGTGTCGGCGGGATGGAGACCCAGTACTTC
cdr3_aa: CATSVGGMETQYF

j_call: TRBJ1-1
clone_size: .
v_call: TRBV12-3/TRBV12-4
d_call: .
cdr3_nt: TGTGCCAGCAGTTTACAGGTAATGAACACTGAAGCTTTCTTT
cdr3_aa: CASSLQVMNTEAFF

j_call: TRBJ2-1
clone_size: .
v_call: TRBV7-6
d_call: .
cdr3_nt: TGTGCCAGCAGCCCACTCACGGAGTCCGGGACGCAGAGGGCGGGTGAGCAGTTCTTC
cdr3_aa: CASSPLTESGTQRAGEQFF

j_call: TRBJ2-3
clone_size: .
v_call: TRBV18
d_call: .
cdr3_nt: TGTGCCGGCTCACGGGACCAGGGAGTGACAGATACGCAGTATTTT
cdr3_aa: CAGSRDQGVTDTQYF

j_call: TRBJ2-7
clone_size: few
v_call: TRBV5-1
d_call: TRBD2
cdr3_nt: TGCGCCAGCGGACGGGACTATACCTACGAGCAGTACTTC
cdr3_aa: CASGRDYTYEQYF

j_call: TRBJ2-5
clone_size: .
v_call: TRBV6-4
d_call: TRBD2
cdr3_nt: TGTGCCAGCAGTGAAGGGACTAGCGGGAGTTATACCCAGTACTTC
cdr3_aa: CASSEGTSGSYTQYF

j_call: TRBJ2-5
clone_size: few
v_call: TRBV27
d_call: TRBD2
cdr3_nt: TGTGCCAGCAGTCGGAGGACTAGACAAGAGACCCAGTACTTC
cdr3_aa: CASSRRTRQETQYF

j_call: TRBJ2-1
clone_size: .
v_call: TRBV10-3
d_call: TRBD1
cdr3_nt: TGTGCCATGGGACAGGGCTCCTACAATGAGCAGTTCTTC
cdr3_aa: CAMGQGSYNEQFF

j_call: TRBJ2-7
clone_size: once
v_call: TRBV3-1
d_call: TRBD2
cdr3_nt: TGTGCCAGCACCGTTAGCGGGAGGGTCCCCTACGAGCAGTACTTC
cdr3_aa: CASTVSGRVPYEQYF

j_call: TRBJ2-7
clone_size: .
v_call: TRBV6-5
d_call: TRBD2
cdr3_nt: TGTGCCAGCAGTTCGGGAGGAAACTACGAGCAGTACTTC
cdr3_aa: CASSSGGNYEQYF

j_call: TRBJ2-1
clone_size: .
v_call: TRBV9
d_call: .
cdr3_nt: TGTGCCAGCAGCGTGCTATATGGTGAGCAGTTCTTC
cdr3_aa: CASSVLYGEQFF

j_call: TRBJ2-7
clone_size: few
v_call: TRBV20-1
d_call: TRBD1
cdr3_nt: TGCAGTGCCCTACTCTGGGACAGACCCTACGAGCAGTACTTC
cdr3_aa: CSALLWDRPYEQYF

j_call: TRBJ2-5
clone_size: .
v_call: TRBV5-1
d_call: TRBD1
cdr3_nt: TGCGCCAGCAGCTTGGGAGGGACAGGGTTTGTAGAGACCCAGTACTTC
cdr3_aa: CASSLGGTGFVETQYF

j_call: TRBJ2-7
clone_size: .
v_call: TRBV18
d_call: TRBD2
cdr3_nt: TGTGCCAGCTCACCAAGGGCTAGCGGTCCCTACGAGCAGTACTTC
cdr3_aa: CASSPRASGPYEQYF

j_call: TRBJ1-6
clone_size: .
v_call: TRBV6-1
d_call: .
cdr3_nt: TGTGCCAGCAGTGAAGCTAGGAGCTCCTATAATTCACCCCTCCACTTT
cdr3_aa: CASSEARSSYNSPLHF

j_call: TRBJ2-2
clone_size: .
v_call: TRBV12-3/TRBV12-4
d_call: .
cdr3_nt: TGTGCCAGCAGTCCGAAGAGAATCACCGGGGAGCTGTTTTTT
cdr3_aa: CASSPKRITGELFF

j_call: TRBJ2-7
clone_size: .
v_call: TRBV11-1
d_call: .
cdr3_nt: TGTGCCAGCAGCCGTCCCACGGGGCTGAGCTCCTACGAGCAGTACTTC
cdr3_aa: CASSRPTGLSSYEQYF

j_call: TRBJ2-7
clone_size: .
v_call: TRBV7-2
d_call: TRBD2
cdr3_nt: TGTGCCAGCAGCCTATTAGGGGCGGGAGGGATAATTTACGAGCAGTACTTC
cdr3_aa: CASSLLGAGGIIYEQYF

j_call: TRBJ2-1
clone_size: .
v_call: TRBV27
d_call: .
cdr3_nt: TGTGCCAGCAGTTGGGCGGGGGCCTCCTACAATGAGCAGTTCTTC
cdr3_aa: CASSWAGASYNEQFF

j_call: TRBJ2-3
clone_size: .
v_call: TRBV4-1
d_call: .
cdr3_nt: TGCGCCAGCAGCCAAGGAAAGGACATCTCAGATACGCAGTATTTT
cdr3_aa: CASSQGKDISDTQYF

j_call: TRBJ1-5
clone_size: .
v_call: TRBV2
d_call: TRBD1
cdr3_nt: TGTGCCAGCAGGAAGACCGGGACAGGGGGCGTCTATAGCAATCAGCCCCAGCATTTT
cdr3_aa: CASRKTGTGGVYSNQPQHF

j_call: TRBJ1-5
clone_size: few
v_call: TRBV6-2/TRBV6-3
d_call: TRBD1
cdr3_nt: TGTGCCAGCAGTCGGACAGGGGGCTCGGGGCAGCCCCAGCATTTT
cdr3_aa: CASSRTGGSGQPQHF

j_call: TRBJ2-7
clone_size: few
v_call: TRBV4-1
d_call: .
cdr3_nt: TGCGCCAGCAGCCAAGACTGGGCTACAAATACCCGGCTCCCCTACGAGCAGTACTTC
cdr3_aa: CASSQDWATNTRLPYEQYF

j_call: TRBJ1-5
clone_size: .
v_call: TRBV20-1
d_call: .
cdr3_nt: TGCAGTGCTAGCAACGGAATGAATAGCAATCAGCCCCAGCATTTT
cdr3_aa: CSASNGMNSNQPQHF

j_call: TRBJ1-4
clone_size: .
v_call: TRBV3-1
d_call: .
cdr3_nt: TGTGCCAGCAGCCCCGGGGCGGGTAATGAAAAACTGTTTTTT
cdr3_aa: CASSPGAGNEKLFF

j_call: TRBJ2-5
clone_size: .
v_call: TRBV18
d_call: .
cdr3_nt: TGTGCCAGCTCACCACCGCTAACTTACCAAGAGACCCAGTACTTC
cdr3_aa: CASSPPLTYQETQYF

j_call: TRBJ2-1
clone_size: .
v_call: TRBV9
d_call: TRBD2
cdr3_nt: TGTGCCAGCAGCGCCCCCTTAGTAGCGGGAGACTTTAATGAGCAGTTCTTC
cdr3_aa: CASSAPLVAGDFNEQFF

j_call: TRBJ2-1
clone_size: .
v_call: TRBV6-1
d_call: .
cdr3_nt: TGTGCCAGCAGAACAAAATTCTCGGAAGGCCAATACAATGAGCAGTTCTTC
cdr3_aa: CASRTKFSEGQYNEQFF

j_call: TRBJ1-2
clone_size: .
v_call: TRBV7-9
d_call: .
cdr3_nt: TGTGCCAGCAGCCCCCAGTCCGAGAAGGGCTACACCTTC
cdr3_aa: CASSPQSEKGYTF

j_call: TRBJ2-1
clone_size: few
v_call: TRBV9
d_call: TRBD2
cdr3_nt: TGTGCCAGCAGCCCCAGGGTTAGCGGGGGGAATGAGCAGTTCTTC
cdr3_aa: CASSPRVSGGNEQFF

j_call: TRBJ2-7
clone_size: .
v_call: TRBV21-1
d_call: .
cdr3_nt: TGTGCCAGCATCCAAAGGGGTAAACTAGCGGGAGTTCGGTACGAGCAGTACTTC
cdr3_aa: CASIQRGKLAGVRYEQYF

j_call: TRBJ2-7
clone_size: .
v_call: TRBV10-1
d_call: TRBD2
cdr3_nt: TGCGCCAGCAGTGAGTTGGCTAGCGGGAGCTACGAGCAGTACTTC
cdr3_aa: CASSELASGSYEQYF

j_call: TRBJ2-3
clone_size: .
v_call: TRBV6-5
d_call: .
cdr3_nt: TGTGCCACGACTAGTTTCACAGATACGCAGTATTTT
cdr3_aa: CATTSFTDTQYF

j_call: TRBJ2-2
clone_size: once
v_call: TRBV24-1
d_call: TRBD1
cdr3_nt: TGTGCCGCCAGTGATCCGGGACAGGGTAATACCGGGGAGCTGTTTTTT
cdr3_aa: CAASDPGQGNTGELFF

j_call: TRBJ2-7
clone_size: .
v_call: TRBV20-1
d_call: TRBD2
cdr3_nt: TGCAGTGCCTCAGAAGGACTAGCGGGGGCCCGCGAGCAGTACTTC
cdr3_aa: CSASEGLAGAREQYF

j_call: TRBJ2-1
clone_size: .
v_call: TRBV7-2
d_call: TRBD2
cdr3_nt: TGTGCCAGCAGCGCTCCGGGACTAGCGGGGGGCAGCTCCTACAATGAGCAGTTCTTC
cdr3_aa: CASSAPGLAGGSSYNEQFF

j_call: TRBJ2-7
clone_size: .
v_call: TRBV6-5
d_call: TRBD2
cdr3_nt: TGTGCCACCTCACGGACTAGGGTTAAGGTCTACGAGCAGTACTTC
cdr3_aa: CATSRTRVKVYEQYF

j_call: TRBJ2-1
clone_size: .
v_call: TRBV29-1
d_call: TRBD1
cdr3_nt: TGCAGCGTAATCCGGGACAGGGAGTTCCAAGAGACCCAGTTCTTC
cdr3_aa: CSVIRDREFQETQFF

j_call: TRBJ2-5
clone_size: few
v_call: TRBV7-6
d_call: .
cdr3_nt: TGTGCCAGCAGCTTAGGTCTCGCCGGGGTGCAGTACTTC
cdr3_aa: CASSLGLAGVQYF